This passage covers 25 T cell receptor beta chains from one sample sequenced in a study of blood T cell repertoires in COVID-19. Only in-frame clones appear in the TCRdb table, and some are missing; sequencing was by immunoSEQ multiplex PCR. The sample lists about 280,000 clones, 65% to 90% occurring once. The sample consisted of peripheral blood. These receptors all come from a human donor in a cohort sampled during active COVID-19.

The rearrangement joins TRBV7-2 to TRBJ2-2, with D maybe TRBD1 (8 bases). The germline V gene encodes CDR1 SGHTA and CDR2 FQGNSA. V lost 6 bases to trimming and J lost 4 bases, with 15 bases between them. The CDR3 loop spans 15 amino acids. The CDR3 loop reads CASRTQGGSTGELFF. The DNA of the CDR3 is TGTGCCAGCAGAACACAGGGGGGGAGCACCGGGGAGCTGTTTTTT.

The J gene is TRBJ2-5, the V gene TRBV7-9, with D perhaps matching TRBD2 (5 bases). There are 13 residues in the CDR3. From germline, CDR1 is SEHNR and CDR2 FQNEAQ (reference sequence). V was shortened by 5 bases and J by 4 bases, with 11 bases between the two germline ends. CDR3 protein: CASSPGLLETQYF. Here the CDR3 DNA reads TGTGCCAGCAGCCCAGGACTCCTAGAGACCCAGTACTTC.

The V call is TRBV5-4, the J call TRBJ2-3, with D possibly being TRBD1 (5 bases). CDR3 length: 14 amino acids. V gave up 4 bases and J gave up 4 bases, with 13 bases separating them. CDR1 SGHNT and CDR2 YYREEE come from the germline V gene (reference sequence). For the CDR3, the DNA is TGTGCCAGCAGCGCCCCGCAGGGTTCAGATACGCAGTATTTT. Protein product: CASSAPQGSDTQYF.

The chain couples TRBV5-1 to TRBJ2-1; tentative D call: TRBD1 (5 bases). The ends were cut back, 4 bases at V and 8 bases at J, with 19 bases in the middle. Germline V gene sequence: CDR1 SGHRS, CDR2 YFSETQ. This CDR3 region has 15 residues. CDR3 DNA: TGCGCCAGCAGCCAGGGTCGCTCAACGCTGTATGAGCAGTTCTTC. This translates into CASSQGRSTLYEQFF.

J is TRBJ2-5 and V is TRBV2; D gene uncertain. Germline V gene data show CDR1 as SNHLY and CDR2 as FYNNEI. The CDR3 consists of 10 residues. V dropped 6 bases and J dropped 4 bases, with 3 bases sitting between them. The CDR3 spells CASSGETQYF. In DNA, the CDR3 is TGTGCCAGCAGCGGAGAGACCCAGTACTTC.

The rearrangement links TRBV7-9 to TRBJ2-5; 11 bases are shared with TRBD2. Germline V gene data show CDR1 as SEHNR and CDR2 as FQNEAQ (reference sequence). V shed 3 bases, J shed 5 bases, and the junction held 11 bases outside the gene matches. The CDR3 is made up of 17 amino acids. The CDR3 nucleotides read TGTGCCAGCAGCTTTAAAGGTAGCGGGAGGGCCGGGGAGACCCAGTACTTC. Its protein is CASSFKGSGRAGETQYF.

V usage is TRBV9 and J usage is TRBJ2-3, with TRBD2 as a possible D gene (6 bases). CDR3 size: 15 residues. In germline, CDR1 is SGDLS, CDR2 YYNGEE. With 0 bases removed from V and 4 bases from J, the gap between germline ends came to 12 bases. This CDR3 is CASSVGWGVADTQYF. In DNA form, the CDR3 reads TGTGCCAGCAGCGTAGGATGGGGGGTCGCAGATACGCAGTATTTT.

Here the CDR3 DNA reads TGTGCCAGCAGAGGGGTCCCTGGGAGCACAGATACGCAGTATTTT. This encodes CASRGVPGSTDTQYF. The rearrangement joins TRBV7-2 to TRBJ2-3, with D possibly being TRBD1 (5 bases). The CDR3 has 15 residues. Germline V lookup: CDR1 SGHTA, CDR2 FQGNSA. Trimming shortened V by 6 bases and J by 0 bases, and 13 bases separated the two germline ends.

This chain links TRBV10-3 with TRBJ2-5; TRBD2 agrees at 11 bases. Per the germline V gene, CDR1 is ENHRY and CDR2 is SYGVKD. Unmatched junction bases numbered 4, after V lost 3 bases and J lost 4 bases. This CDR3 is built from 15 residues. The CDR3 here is CAISDTSGSGETQYF. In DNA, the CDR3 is TGTGCCATCAGTGACACTAGCGGGAGTGGAGAGACCCAGTACTTC.

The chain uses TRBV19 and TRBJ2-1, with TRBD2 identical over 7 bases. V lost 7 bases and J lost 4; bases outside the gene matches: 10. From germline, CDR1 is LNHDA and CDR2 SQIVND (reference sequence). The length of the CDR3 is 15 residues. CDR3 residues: CASTTSFTRYNEQFF. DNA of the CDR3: TGTGCCAGTACGACTAGCTTCACCCGTTACAATGAGCAGTTCTTC.

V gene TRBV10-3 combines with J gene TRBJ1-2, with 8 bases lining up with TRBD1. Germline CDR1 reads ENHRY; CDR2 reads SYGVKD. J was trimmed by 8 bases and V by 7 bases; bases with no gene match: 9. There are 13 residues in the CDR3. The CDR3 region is CAIKTTGAEGYTF. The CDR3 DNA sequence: TGTGCCATCAAAACGACAGGGGCAGAGGGCTACACCTTC.

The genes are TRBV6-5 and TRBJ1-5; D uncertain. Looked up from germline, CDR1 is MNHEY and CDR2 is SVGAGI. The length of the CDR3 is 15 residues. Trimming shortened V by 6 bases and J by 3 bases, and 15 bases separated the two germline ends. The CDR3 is CASSGLWRTNQPQHF. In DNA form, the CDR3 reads TGTGCCAGCAGCGGGTTATGGCGTACCAATCAGCCCCAGCATTTT.

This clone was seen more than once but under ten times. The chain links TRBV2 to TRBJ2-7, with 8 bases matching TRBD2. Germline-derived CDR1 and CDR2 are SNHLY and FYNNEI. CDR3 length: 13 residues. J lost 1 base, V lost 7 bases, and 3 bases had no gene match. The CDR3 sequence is CASTGGQSYEQYF. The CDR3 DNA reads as TGTGCCAGCACGGGAGGGCAATCCTACGAGCAGTACTTC.

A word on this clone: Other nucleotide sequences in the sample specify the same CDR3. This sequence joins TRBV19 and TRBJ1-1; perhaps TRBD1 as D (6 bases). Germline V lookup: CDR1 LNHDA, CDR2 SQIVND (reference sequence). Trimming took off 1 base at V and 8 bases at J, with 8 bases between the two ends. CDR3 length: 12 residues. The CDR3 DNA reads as TGTGCCAGTAGTATAGGGGGGCTGGAAGCTTTCTTT. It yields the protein CASSIGGLEAFF.

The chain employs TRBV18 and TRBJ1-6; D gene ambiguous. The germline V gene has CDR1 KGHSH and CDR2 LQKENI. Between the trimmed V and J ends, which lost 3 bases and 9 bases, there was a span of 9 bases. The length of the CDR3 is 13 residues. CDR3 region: CASSPERGSPLHF. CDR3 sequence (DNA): TGTGCCAGCTCACCTGAGCGGGGTTCACCCCTCCACTTT. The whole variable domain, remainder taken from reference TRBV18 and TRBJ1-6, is NAGVMQNPRHLVRRRGQEARLRCSPMKGHSHVYWYRQLPEEGLKFMVYLQKENIIDESGMPKERFSAEFPKEGPSILRIQQVVRGDSAAYFCASSPERGSPLHFGNGTRLTVT.

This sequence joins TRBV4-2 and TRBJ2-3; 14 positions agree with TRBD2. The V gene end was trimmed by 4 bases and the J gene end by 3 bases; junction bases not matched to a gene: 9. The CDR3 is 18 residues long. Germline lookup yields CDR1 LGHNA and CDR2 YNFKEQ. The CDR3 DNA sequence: TGTGCCAGCAGCCGCTTAGGGGGACTAGCGGGAGCAACAGATACGCAGTATTTT. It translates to CASSRLGGLAGATDTQYF.

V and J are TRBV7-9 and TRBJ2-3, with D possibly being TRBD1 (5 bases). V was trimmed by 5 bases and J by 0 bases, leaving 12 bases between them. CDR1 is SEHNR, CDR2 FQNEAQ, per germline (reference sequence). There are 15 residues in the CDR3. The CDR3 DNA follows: TGTGCCAGCAGCCCCAGGCAGGGTAGCACAGATACGCAGTATTTT. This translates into CASSPRQGSTDTQYF.

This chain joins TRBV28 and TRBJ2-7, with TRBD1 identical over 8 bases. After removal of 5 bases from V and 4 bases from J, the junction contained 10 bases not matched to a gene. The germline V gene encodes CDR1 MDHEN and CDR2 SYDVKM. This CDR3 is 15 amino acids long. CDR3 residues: CASSRPGQALYEQYF. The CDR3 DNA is TGTGCCAGCAGTAGACCGGGACAGGCACTATACGAGCAGTACTTC.

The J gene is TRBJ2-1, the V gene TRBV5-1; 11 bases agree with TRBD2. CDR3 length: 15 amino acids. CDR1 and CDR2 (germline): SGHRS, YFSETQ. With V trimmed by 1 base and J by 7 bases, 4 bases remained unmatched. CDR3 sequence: CASSLRVAGGNEQFF. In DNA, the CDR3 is TGCGCCAGCAGCTTGAGGGTAGCGGGAGGGAATGAGCAGTTCTTC.

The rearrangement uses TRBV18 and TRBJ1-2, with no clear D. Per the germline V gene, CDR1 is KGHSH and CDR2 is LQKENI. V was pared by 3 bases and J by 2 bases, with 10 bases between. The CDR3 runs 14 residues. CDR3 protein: CASSPGSENYGYTF. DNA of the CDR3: TGTGCCAGCTCACCCGGGAGCGAGAACTATGGCTACACCTTC.

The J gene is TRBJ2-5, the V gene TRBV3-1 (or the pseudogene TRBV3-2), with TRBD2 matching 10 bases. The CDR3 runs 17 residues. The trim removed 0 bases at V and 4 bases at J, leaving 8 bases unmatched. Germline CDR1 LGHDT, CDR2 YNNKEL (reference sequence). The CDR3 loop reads CASSQDLRLAGTETQYF. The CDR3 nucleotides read TGTGCCAGCAGCCAAGATCTGAGACTAGCGGGTACAGAGACCCAGTACTTC.

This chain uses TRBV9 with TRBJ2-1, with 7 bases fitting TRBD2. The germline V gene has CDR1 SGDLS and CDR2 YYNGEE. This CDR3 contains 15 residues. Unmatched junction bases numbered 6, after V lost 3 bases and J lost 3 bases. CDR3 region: CASSDTSAHYNEQFF. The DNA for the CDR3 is TGTGCCAGCAGCGACACTAGCGCCCACTACAATGAGCAGTTCTTC. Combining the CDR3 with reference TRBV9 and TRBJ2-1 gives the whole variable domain DSGVTQTPKHLITATGQRVTLRCSPRSGDLSVYWYQQSLDQGLQFLIQYYNGEERAKGNILERFSAQQFPDLHSELNLSSLELGDSALYFCASSDTSAHYNEQFFGPGTRLTVL.

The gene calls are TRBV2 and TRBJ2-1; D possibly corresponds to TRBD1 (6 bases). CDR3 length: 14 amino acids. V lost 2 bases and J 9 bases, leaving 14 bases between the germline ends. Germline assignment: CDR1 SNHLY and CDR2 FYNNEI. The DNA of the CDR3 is TGTGCCAGCAGTGAAATCAGGGCCAGGGGTGAGCAGTTCTTC. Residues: CASSEIRARGEQFF.

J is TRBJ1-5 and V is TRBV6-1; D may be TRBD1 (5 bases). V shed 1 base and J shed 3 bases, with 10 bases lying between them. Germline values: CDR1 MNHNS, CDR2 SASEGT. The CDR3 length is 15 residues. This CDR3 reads CASSEDRFPNQPQHF. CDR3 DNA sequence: TGTGCCAGCAGTGAAGACAGGTTTCCCAATCAGCCCCAGCATTTT.

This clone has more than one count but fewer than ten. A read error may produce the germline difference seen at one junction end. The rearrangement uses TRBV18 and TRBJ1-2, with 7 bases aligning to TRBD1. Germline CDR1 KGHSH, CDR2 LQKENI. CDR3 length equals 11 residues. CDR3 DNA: TGTGCCAGCTCACCCGGGACAGACTCTATCTTC. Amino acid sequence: CASSPGTDSIF.